The clone carrying this TCR beta chain was found a few times. Its specificity is not known. It was with unique molecular identifiers that the TCRbeta library was prepared. TCRdb reprocessed the PCR reads via MiXCR and lists one record per CDR3 protein. The table includes some 600,000 distinct CDR3 sequences, approximately 12% detected once. J gave up 9 bases and V 3 bases, and 7 bases lay outside the gene matches. The CDR3 is 13 residues long. Germline CDR1 is MGHDK and CDR2 is SYGVNS. These data originate in a study of T-cell reconstitution after alpha-beta-depleted transplantation in children. Study-level results: Newly produced T cells mostly accounted for T-cell counts and diversity one year post-transplant. It was surviving recipient T cells and thymic progenitors that gave some patients high TCRbeta diversity at day 60. Reportedly, roughly two months post-transplant, alpha-beta T cells arose from several hundred expanded graft clones.

The material was PBMCs, mostly from graft donor cells, obtained 360 days after TCRalphabeta/CD19-depleted stem cell transplant. The chain uses TRBV25-1 and TRBJ2-5; 7 bases are a match to TRBD2. The receptor's source is a male patient under 18 who had a stem cell transplant for acute myeloid leukemia, so the T cells may come from the graft donor. The CDR3 here is CASSDGAGRAQYF. In DNA form, the CDR3 reads TGTGCCAGCAGTGATGGGGCGGGGAGGGCCCAGTACTTC.